This T cell receptor beta chain stems from a study of T-cell reconstitution after alpha-beta-depleted transplantation in children. Preparing the TCRbeta library involved the use of unique molecular identifiers. TCRdb independently ran MiXCR on the PCR reads; one entry per CDR3 protein. Counted here are about 610,000 distinct CDR3 sequences, about 10% occurring once; the ten biggest clones make up 4% to 5%. Germline assignment: CDR1 DFQATT and CDR2 SNEGSKA (reference sequence). The CDR3 is made up of 14 amino acids. Unmatched junction bases numbered 5, after V lost 1 base and J lost 2 bases. The clonotype was recovered from a human donor who donated a stem cell graft to a child with acute myeloid leukemia. V is TRBV20-1 and J is TRBJ2-7; 7 bases map to TRBD2. Sequencing used PBMCs from the stem cell graft donor, obtained from the stem cell graft. The CDR3 is CSARVSGKTYEQYF. CDR3 DNA: TGCAGTGCTAGAGTGAGCGGGAAGACCTACGAGCAGTACTTC.